There are many counts of the clone carrying this T cell receptor beta chain. TCRdb re-analyzed the PCR reads using MiXCR. The sample holds over 45,000 clones, about 20% seen once. This sample was taken from a study of metastatic and nonmetastatic thyroid tumors. No patient had received any treatment before thyroid surgery. Sequenced: blood. This clonotype was obtained from a male donor with papillary thyroid cancer or a benign thyroid nodule (not recorded which). Some clones in this sample may be carry-over from other donors' samples.

The CDR3 coding sequence is TGTGCCAGCAGCCCAAGAGGGGGCTCGAGCTCCTACAATGAGCAGTTCTTC. This translates into CASSPRGGSSSYNEQFF. The chain recombines TRBV7-3 with TRBJ2-1, with 7 bases that match TRBD1. Germline V CDR1 and CDR2: SGHTA, FQGTGA. J lost 0 bases, V lost 5 bases, and 10 bases had no gene match. The CDR3 is made up of 17 amino acids.